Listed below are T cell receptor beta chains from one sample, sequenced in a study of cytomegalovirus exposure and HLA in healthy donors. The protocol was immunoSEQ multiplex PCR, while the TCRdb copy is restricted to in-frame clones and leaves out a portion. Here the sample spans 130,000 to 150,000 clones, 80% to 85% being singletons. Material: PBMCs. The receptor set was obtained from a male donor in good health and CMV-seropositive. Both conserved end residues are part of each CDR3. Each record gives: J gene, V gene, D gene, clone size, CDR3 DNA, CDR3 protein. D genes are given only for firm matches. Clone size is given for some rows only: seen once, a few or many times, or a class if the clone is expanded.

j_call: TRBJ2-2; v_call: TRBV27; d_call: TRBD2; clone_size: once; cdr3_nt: TGTGCCAGCAGTTCAAGCACCTTACTAGCGGGGGACTACACCGGGGAGCTGTTTTTT; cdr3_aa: CASSSSTLLAGDYTGELFF
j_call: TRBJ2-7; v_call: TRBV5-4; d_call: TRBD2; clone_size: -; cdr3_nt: TGTGCCAGCAGCTTGGGGGCAGCGGGAGGCTACGAGCAGTACTTC; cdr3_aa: CASSLGAAGGYEQYF
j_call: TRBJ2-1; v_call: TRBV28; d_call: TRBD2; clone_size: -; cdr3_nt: TGTGCCACCAAACTAGCGGGAGCCAAAAATGAGCAGTTCTTC; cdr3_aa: CATKLAGAKNEQFF
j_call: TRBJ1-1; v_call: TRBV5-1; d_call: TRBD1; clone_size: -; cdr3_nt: TGCGCCAGCAGCTTTACAACGACAGGGGACACTGAAGCTTTCTTT; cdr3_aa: CASSFTTTGDTEAFF
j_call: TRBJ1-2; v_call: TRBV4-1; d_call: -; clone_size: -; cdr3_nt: TGCGCCAGCAGCCCAGGGGACGGCTACACCTTC; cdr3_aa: CASSPGDGYTF
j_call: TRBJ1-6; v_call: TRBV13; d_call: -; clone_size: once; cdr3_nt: TGTGCCAGCAGCTTATCCGGGGGAAGCTCCTATAATTCACCCCTCCACTTT; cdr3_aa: CASSLSGGSSYNSPLHF
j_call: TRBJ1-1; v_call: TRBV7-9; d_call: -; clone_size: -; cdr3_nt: TGTGCCAGCACGGGGAACACTGAAGCTTTCTTT; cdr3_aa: CASTGNTEAFF
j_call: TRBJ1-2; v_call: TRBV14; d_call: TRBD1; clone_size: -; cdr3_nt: TGTGCCAGCAGCATCTCCGGGACAGGGGCTTATGGCTACACCTTC; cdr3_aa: CASSISGTGAYGYTF
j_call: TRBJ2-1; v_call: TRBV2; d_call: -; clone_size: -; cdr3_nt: TGTGCCAGCAGCGCTAGGAGGGAGTTCTTC; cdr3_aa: CASSARREFF
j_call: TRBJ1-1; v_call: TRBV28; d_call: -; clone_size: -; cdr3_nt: TGTGCCAGCAGTTTGGGAGTGAACACTGAAGCTTTCTTT; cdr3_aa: CASSLGVNTEAFF
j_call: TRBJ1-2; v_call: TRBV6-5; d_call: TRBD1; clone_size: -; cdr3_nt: TGTGCCAGCAGTTCCAGGACAGGTTATGGCTACACCTTC; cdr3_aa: CASSSRTGYGYTF
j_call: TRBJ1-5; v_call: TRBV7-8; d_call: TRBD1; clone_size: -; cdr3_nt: TGTGCCAGCAGTCCTCCTTTGAGGACAGGGGGTATCAATCAGCCCCAGCATTTT; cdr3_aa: CASSPPLRTGGINQPQHF
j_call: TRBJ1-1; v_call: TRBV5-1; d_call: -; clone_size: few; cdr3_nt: TGCGCCAGCAGCTTGGCCAGGGAAAACACTGAAGCTTTCTTT; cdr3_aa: CASSLARENTEAFF
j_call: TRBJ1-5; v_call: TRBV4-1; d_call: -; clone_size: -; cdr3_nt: TGCGCCAGCAGCCGGTGGGCGGACTATAGCAATCAGCCCCAGCATTTT; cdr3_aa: CASSRWADYSNQPQHF
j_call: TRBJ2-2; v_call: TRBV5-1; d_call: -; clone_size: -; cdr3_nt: TGCGCCAGCAGCTTGGCGGCGGCGAACACCGGGGAGCTGTTTTTT; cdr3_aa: CASSLAAANTGELFF
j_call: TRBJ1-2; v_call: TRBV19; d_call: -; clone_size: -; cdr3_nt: TGTGCCAGTAGTATGGAAATTGCGGTGGTTAACTATGGCTACACCTTC; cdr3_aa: CASSMEIAVVNYGYTF
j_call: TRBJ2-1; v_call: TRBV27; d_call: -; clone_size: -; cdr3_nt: TGTGCCAGCAGGTTAACAGGCTACAATGAGCAGTTCTTC; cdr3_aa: CASRLTGYNEQFF
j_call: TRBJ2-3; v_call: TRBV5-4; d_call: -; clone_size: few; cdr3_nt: TGTGCCAGCAGCTTGGAGGGGGTCACAGATACGCAGTATTTT; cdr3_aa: CASSLEGVTDTQYF
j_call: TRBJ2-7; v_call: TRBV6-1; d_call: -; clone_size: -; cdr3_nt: TGTGCCAGCAGTGAGGCCAGTACCTACGAGCAGTACTTC; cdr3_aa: CASSEASTYEQYF
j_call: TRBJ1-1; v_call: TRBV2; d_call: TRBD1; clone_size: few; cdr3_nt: TGTGCCAGCAGTGAAGCGCCAGACAGGGTAAAAGCTTTCTTT; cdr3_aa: CASSEAPDRVKAFF
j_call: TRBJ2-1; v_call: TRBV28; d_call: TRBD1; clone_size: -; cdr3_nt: TGTGCCAGCAGTCCAGGGACAGGGGGCTCCTACAATGAGCAGTTCTTC; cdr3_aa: CASSPGTGGSYNEQFF
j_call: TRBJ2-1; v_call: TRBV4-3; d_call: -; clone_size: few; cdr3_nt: TGCGCCAGCAGCGGCGGAGGGATCTACAATGAGCAGTTCTTC; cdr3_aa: CASSGGGIYNEQFF
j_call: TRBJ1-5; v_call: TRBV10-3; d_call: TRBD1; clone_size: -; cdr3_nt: TGTGCCATCACCTCTGACAGGGGCCAGCCCCAGCATTTT; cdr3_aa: CAITSDRGQPQHF
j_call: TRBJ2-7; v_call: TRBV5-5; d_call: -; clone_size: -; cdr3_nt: TGTGCCAGCAGCTTCCCGCTAGGGGTGGCCTACGAGCAGTACTTC; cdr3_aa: CASSFPLGVAYEQYF
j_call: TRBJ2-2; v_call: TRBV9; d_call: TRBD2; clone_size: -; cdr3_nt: TGTGCCAGCAGCGCCCCACTAGCGGGGGGGTCCGGCGGGGAGCTGTTTTTT; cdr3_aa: CASSAPLAGGSGGELFF
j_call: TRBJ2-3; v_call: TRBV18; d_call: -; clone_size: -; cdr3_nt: TGTGCCAGCTCACCAACCGGGGGACCCACAGATACGCAGTATTTT; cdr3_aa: CASSPTGGPTDTQYF
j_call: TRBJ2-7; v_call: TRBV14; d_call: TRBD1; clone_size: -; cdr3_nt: TGTGCCAGCAGCCAAGATAAGGGGGCCCCGATCTACGAGCAGTACTTC; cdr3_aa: CASSQDKGAPIYEQYF
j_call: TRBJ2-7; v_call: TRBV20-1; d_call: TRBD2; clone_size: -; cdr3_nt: TGCAGTGCGGGGGGGTCCTACGAGCAGTACTTC; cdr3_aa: CSAGGSYEQYF
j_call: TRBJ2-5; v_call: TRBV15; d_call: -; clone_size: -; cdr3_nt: TGTGCCACCAGCAGAGGGGGAGGACAGGTGGAGACCCAGTACTTC; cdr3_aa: CATSRGGGQVETQYF
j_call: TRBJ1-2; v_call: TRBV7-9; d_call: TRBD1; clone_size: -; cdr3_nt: TGTGCCAGCAGCCCCGGACAGGGAGGGATCTATGGCTACACCTTC; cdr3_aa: CASSPGQGGIYGYTF
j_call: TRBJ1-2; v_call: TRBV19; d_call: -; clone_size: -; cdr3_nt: TGTGCCAGTAGTATGGGCGCGGGGGGCTACACCTTC; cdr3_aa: CASSMGAGGYTF
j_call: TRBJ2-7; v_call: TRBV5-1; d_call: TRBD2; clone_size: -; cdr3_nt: TGCGCCAGCAGCTTGGGAGGCGGGAGTCCCTACGAGCAGTACTTC; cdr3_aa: CASSLGGGSPYEQYF
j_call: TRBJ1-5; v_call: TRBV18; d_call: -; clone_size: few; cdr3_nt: TGTGCCAGCTCATCGGGGGGGGGTGAAGAGCCCCAGCATTTT; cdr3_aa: CASSSGGGEEPQHF
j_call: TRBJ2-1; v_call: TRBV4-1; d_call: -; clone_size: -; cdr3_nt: TGCGCCAGCAGCCAAGAGCGGCAGGGCCACTACAATGAGCAGTTCTTC; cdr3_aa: CASSQERQGHYNEQFF
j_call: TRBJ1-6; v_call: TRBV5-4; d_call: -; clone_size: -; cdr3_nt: TGTGCCAGCAGCTTGCTATCGGGGAGAACAAATTCACCCCTCCACTTT; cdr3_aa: CASSLLSGRTNSPLHF
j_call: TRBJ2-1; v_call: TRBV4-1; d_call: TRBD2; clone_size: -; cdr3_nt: TGCGCCAGCAGCCTTGGTACTAGCGGACGGATGTACAATGAGCAGTTCTTC; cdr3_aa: CASSLGTSGRMYNEQFF
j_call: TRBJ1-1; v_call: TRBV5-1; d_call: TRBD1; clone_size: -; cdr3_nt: TGCGCCAGCAGCTTAGGACAGGGGGCTTGGGAGACTGAAGCTTTCTTT; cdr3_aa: CASSLGQGAWETEAFF
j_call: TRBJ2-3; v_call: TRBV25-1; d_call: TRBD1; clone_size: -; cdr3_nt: TGTGCCAACGACAGGGCAGCTCATACGCAGTATTTT; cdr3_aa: CANDRAAHTQYF
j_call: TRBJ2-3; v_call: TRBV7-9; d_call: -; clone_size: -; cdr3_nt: TGTGCCAGCAGCCGAGCGGGCGGAGGAACCACAGATACGCAGTATTTT; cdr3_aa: CASSRAGGGTTDTQYF
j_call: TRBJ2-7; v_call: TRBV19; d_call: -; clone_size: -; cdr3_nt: TGTGCCAGTAGTATGGGGGGACCTGGGGAGCAGTACTTC; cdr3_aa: CASSMGGPGEQYF
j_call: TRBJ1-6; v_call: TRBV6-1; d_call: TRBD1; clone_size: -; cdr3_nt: TGTGCCAGCAGTGACCGGGACAGTCTTAATTCACCCCTCCACTTT; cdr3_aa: CASSDRDSLNSPLHF
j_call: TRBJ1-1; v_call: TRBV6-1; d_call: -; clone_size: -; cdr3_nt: TGTGCCAGCAGTGAAGTAGTTCTTGAAACTGAAGCTTTCTTT; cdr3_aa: CASSEVVLETEAFF
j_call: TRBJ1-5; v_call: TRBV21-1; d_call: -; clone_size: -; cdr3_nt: TGTGCCAGCAGCAAAGGCAGGGGGCGGAATCAGCCCCAGCATTTT; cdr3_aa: CASSKGRGRNQPQHF
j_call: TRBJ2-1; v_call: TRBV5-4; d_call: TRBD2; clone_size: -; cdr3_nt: TGTGCCAGCAGCCCCCGGACTAGCGGAGCTTACAATGAGCAGTTCTTC; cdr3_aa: CASSPRTSGAYNEQFF
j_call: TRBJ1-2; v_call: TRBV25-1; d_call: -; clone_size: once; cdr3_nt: TGTGCCAGCAGTGAATATGACAGTTTTGGCTACACCTTC; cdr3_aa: CASSEYDSFGYTF
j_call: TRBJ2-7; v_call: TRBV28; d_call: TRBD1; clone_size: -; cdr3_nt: TGTGCCAGCAGTTCCCCAGGGAGGACAGGGGTCTACGAGCAGTACTTC; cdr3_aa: CASSSPGRTGVYEQYF
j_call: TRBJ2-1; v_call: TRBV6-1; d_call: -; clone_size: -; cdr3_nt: TGTGCCAGCAATCGGGCAGGGAGGTGGGATGAGCAGTTCTTC; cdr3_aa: CASNRAGRWDEQFF
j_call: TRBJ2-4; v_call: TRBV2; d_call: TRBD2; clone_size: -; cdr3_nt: TGTGCCAGCAGTGTATCGGGGGCGGGGGGGCTTTCCGCCAAAAACATTCAGTACTTC; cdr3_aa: CASSVSGAGGLSAKNIQYF
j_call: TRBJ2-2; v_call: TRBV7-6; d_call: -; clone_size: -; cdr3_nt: TGTGCCAGCAGCTTAGGTTATCTGGTGGGAGCGAACACCGGGGAGCTGTTTTTT; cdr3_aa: CASSLGYLVGANTGELFF
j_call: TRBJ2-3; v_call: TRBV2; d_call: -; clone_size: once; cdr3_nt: TGTGCCAGCATGTACACCTCAGATACGCAGTATTTT; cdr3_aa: CASMYTSDTQYF
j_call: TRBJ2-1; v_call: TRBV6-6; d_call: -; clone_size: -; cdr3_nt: TGTGCCAGCAGAGGAGAGCGGAGCCGCTCCTACAATGAGCAGTTCTTC; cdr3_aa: CASRGERSRSYNEQFF
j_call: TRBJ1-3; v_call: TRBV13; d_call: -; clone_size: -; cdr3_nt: TGTGCCAGCAGCGCGGACCGACTAGTCGGAAACACCATATATTTT; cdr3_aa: CASSADRLVGNTIYF